The T cell receptor beta chain under discussion was sequenced for a study of blood T cells in healthy people across ages. Study-wide background: The template switching approach captured approximately one barcoded beta molecule for every two T cells.

Comments on this clonotype: This could be a read error, since a much larger clone is one nucleotide away.

Aged roughly 6 to 100, donors were systemically healthy Caucasians from Russia. Each individual donor underwent a draw of about 9.1 milliliters of peripheral blood. The second PCR ran about 6 to 12 cycles with a sample-barcoded 5' primer and J-beta primers. TCRdb re-analysed the 5' RACE reads in MiXCR, keeping a single row per CDR3 protein. Of 1.5 million to 2 million distinct CDR3 sequences listed, over 25% were seen once; the top ten hold over 7%. This CDR3 has 16 residues. Germline assignment: CDR1 KGHDR and CDR2 SFDVKD. What was sequenced was blood. The receptor was isolated from a woman in her twenties or thirties in good health. This sequence joins TRBV24-1 and TRBJ2-5, with 7 positions matching TRBD1. CDR3 sequence (DNA): TGTGCCACCAGTGATGTACGTTACAGGGGCAAAGAGACCCGGTACTTC. Translation: CATSDVRYRGKETRYF.